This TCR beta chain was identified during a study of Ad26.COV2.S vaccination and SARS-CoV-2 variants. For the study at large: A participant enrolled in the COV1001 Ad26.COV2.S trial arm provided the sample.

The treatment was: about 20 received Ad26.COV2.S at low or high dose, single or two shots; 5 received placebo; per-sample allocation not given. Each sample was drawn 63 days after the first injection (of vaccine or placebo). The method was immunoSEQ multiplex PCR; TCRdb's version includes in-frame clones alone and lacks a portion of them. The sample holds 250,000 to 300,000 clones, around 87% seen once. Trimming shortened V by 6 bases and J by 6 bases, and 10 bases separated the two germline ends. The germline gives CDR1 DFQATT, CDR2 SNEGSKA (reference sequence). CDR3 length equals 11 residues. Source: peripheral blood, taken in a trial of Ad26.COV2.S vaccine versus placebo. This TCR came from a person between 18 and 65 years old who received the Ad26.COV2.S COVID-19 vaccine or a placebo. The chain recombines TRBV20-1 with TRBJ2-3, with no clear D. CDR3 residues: CSALNKDTQYF. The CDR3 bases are TGCAGTGCCTTGAATAAGGATACGCAGTATTTT.